The 5 T cell receptor beta chains in this list originate from one sample, sequenced in a study of blood T cells in healthy people across ages. A sample-barcoded 5' primer and a J-beta primer mix were used in a second PCR of roughly 6 to 11 cycles. TCRdb used MiXCR to reprocess the 5' RACE reads, holding one entry per CDR3 protein. Of about 580,000 distinct CDR3 sequences listed, about 45% are singletons. Source material: blood. The receptors come from a man aged 80 or over in good health.

This clonotype has only one observation. This rearrangement joins TRBV6-2 or TRBV6-3 to TRBJ2-4, with 9 bases aligning to TRBD1. TRBJ2-7 matches the DNA end more closely, so the J call is doubtful. Per the germline V gene, CDR1 is MNHEY and CDR2 is SVGEGT. This CDR3 has 14 residues. The CDR3 DNA follows: TGTGCCAGCAGGAGACAGGGGGGAGGCTACGAGCAGTACTTC. It codes for CASRRQGGGYEQYF.

The chain employs TRBV29-1 and TRBJ2-1; D may be TRBD2 (5 bases). V shed 7 bases and J shed 0 bases, with 16 bases lying between them. Germline CDR1 reads SQVTM; CDR2 reads ANQGSEA. CDR3 length: 15 residues. In DNA, the CDR3 is TGCAGCGCTCTGATGGGGAGAAGCTCCTACAATGAGCAGTTCTTC. Translated, it gives CSALMGRSSYNEQFF.

This chain uses TRBV20-1 with TRBJ2-7; possibly TRBD1 for D (6 bases). V shed 3 bases and J shed 2 bases, with 8 bases lying between them. There are 12 residues in the CDR3. The V gene's germline CDR1 is DFQATT and CDR2 SNEGSKA (reference sequence). CDR3 DNA: TGCAGTGCTAGCCAGGGGCCCTACGAGCAGTACTTC. It yields the protein CSASQGPYEQYF.

The rearrangement links TRBV6-6 to TRBJ2-1, with D tentatively TRBD2 (5 bases). The CDR3 sequence is 16 residues long. CDR1 is MNHNY and CDR2 is SVGAGI in the germline V gene (reference sequence). V was pared by 4 bases and J by 13 bases, with 26 bases between. The CDR3 loop is CASSFVPGGTREIQFF. CDR3 DNA: TGTGCCAGCAGTTTCGTCCCGGGCGGTACGAGGGAGATCCAGTTCTTC.

The sample holds a few counts of this clonotype. The rearrangement links TRBV30 to TRBJ2-1; D gene ambiguous. Germline loops: CDR1 GTSNPN, CDR2 SVGIG (reference sequence). Trimming took off 4 bases at V and 6 bases at J, with 7 bases between the two ends. CDR3 size: 11 residues. The CDR3 spells CAWTDRNEQFF. The CDR3 DNA sequence: TGTGCCTGGACAGATCGCAATGAGCAGTTCTTC.